This TCR beta chain stems from a study of blood T cell repertoires in COVID-19. Whole-study context: Researchers got acute and convalescent COVID-19 samples from the United States, Italy and Spain. PBMCs, B-cell-depleted T cells, or T cells provided the cDNA or gDNA that made up the material.

The table came from immunoSEQ multiplex PCR; TCRdb's copy has only in-frame clones and leaves some out. Of over 400,000 clones listed, about 89% are singletons. Seattle researchers signed up patients amid active infection and tracked them longitudinally. Material for sequencing was peripheral blood. This clonotype originated in a woman in her forties or fifties with COVID-19, enrolled during active disease.

The CDR3 DNA sequence: TGTGCCAGCAGCCGCTGGGGCGGGGGGCCACTTCTGGACACCGGGGAGCTGTTTTTT. It codes for CASSRWGGGPLLDTGELFF. This chain links TRBV11-2 with TRBJ2-2; 8 bases line up with TRBD2. The CDR3 totals 19 residues. Germline CDR1 reads SGHAT; CDR2 reads FQNNGV. V shed 5 bases, J shed 3 bases, and the junction held 17 bases outside the gene matches.